The rows below give T cell receptor beta chains drawn from one sample of a study of tumor and adjacent non-tumor tissue in lung cancer. Via MiXCR, TCRdb re-called the multiplex PCR reads, giving one row per CDR3 protein. The profile shows approximately 120,000 distinct CDR3 sequences, 62% of them singletons. Sequencing was carried out using distant non-tumor lung tissue. These receptors all stem from a man aged 55 to 70 with non-small cell lung cancer. Each CDR3 is given with its conserved first and last residue. Fields, in order: J gene, clone size, V gene, D gene, CDR3 DNA, CDR3 protein. The D gene is left open where the match is weak. A row's size may be missing; if present it is once, few, many or a size class.

>TRBJ2-1|.|TRBV12-3/TRBV12-4|.
TGTGTCAGCACAAGAGGTGGGGCTAAGCAGTTCTTC
CVSTRGGAKQFF
>TRBJ2-1|.|TRBV6-1|TRBD2
TGTGCCAGCATTGTATTGGGAGCGGGGGAAAACAATGAGCAGTTCTTC
CASIVLGAGENNEQFF
>TRBJ2-1|.|TRBV10-3|.
TGTGCCAGCAGTGACCGGGAACTTAAAGGCAATGAGCAGTTCTTC
CASSDRELKGNEQFF
>TRBJ1-2|once|TRBV4-3|TRBD1
TGCGCCAACAACCGAGGGACAGGCAGCTATGGCTACACCTTC
CANNRGTGSYGYTF
>TRBJ2-7|.|TRBV11-2|.
TGTGCAAGCAGCATAGGACTGCGCGAGCAGTACTTC
CASSIGLREQYF
>TRBJ1-6|.|TRBV6-1|.
TGTGCCATCAGTGACGAGGGGGTGTACTCACCTCTCCACTTT
CAISDEGVYSPLHF
>TRBJ2-1|.|TRBV20-1|TRBD2
TGCAGTGCTCCCGACCCGACTAGCGGGAACTATGAGCAGTTCTTC
CSAPDPTSGNYEQFF
>TRBJ1-4|.|TRBV20-1|.
TGCAGTGCAGGGAGAACTAATGAAAAACTGTTTTTT
CSAGRTNEKLFF
>TRBJ2-1|.|TRBV29-1|.
TGCAGCGTTTCGGGGGGCTACGATGAGCAGTTCTTC
CSVSGGYDEQFF
>TRBJ1-1|.|TRBV11-3|.
TGTGCCAGCAGCCCGCTGACCCCGGGTGTAATGAACACTGAGGCTTTCTTT
CASSPLTPGVMNTEAFF
>TRBJ2-2|.|TRBV4-3|TRBD2
TGCGCCAGCAGCCAAAACGGGGGGTGGCAAACCGGGGAGCTGTTCTTT
CASSQNGGWQTGELFF
>TRBJ2-4|once|TRBV4-1|TRBD1
TGCGACAGCAGCCAGCCCGGACAGGGGATGAGTATTCAGTACTTC
CDSSQPGQGMSIQYF
>TRBJ1-2|many|TRBV6-2/TRBV6-3|TRBD1
TGTGCCAGCAGCTACGACAGGGGGCTTGATGGCTACACCTTC
CASSYDRGLDGYTF
>TRBJ2-3|.|TRBV6-5|TRBD2
TGTGCCGGCTTCAGCGGGATTAGGTCAGATACTCAGTATTTT
CAGFSGIRSDTQYF
>TRBJ2-1|many|TRBV20-1|.
TGCAGTGCTTACGCCTCAGGGCGCGATGAGCAGTTCTTC
CSAYASGRDEQFF
>TRBJ2-1|few|TRBV30|.
TGTGCCTGGAGTGTACGCCTCAGGAGCTCCTACAATGAGCAGTTCTTC
CAWSVRLRSSYNEQFF
>TRBJ1-2|once|TRBV6-5|.
TGTGCCAGCATGGCAGGGGACGTCTATTGTTACACCTTC
CASMAGDVYCYTF
>TRBJ2-1|few|TRBV7-2|.
TGTGCCAGCAGTCAAGGGGGCTACAATGAGCAGTTCTTC
CASSQGGYNEQFF
>TRBJ2-2|.|TRBV6-1|TRBD1
TGTGCCAGCCGTGAAGCGGCAGGGGGTACCGGGGAGCTATTTTTT
CASREAAGGTGELFF
>TRBJ1-6|.|TRBV6-5|.
TGTGCTAGCACTCAAGTTACCTCCTATAATTCACCCCTCCACTTT
CASTQVTSYNSPLHF
>TRBJ1-5|.|TRBV29-1|.
TGCAGCGTTGTCCGGGCAGGTTATAGCAATCAGTCCCAGCATTTT
CSVVRAGYSNQSQHF
>TRBJ2-2|medium-sized|TRBV6-1|TRBD1
TGTGCCAGCAGTGAAAGTCAGGGGGTCGGGGAGCTGTTTTTT
CASSESQGVGELFF